This TCR beta chain is from a study of T-cell memory formation after mild COVID-19. Overall study: The study found TCR clusters largely donor specific. Study conclusions and caveats: A subset of responding clones appeared in pre-infection memory, suggesting cross-reactive memory joined.

In this sample, this clonotype turned up once. Its antigen is as yet unknown. The CDR3 sequence is 12 residues long. Germline V gives CDR1 SGHDT, CDR2 YYEEEE. Trimming removed 4 bases at V and 3 bases at J, with 8 bases between. TCRdb processed the 5' RACE reads anew with MiXCR; each CDR3 protein has one entry. This sample has 95,000 to 120,000 distinct CDR3 sequences; about 20% occur once, and the top ten carry under 50%. The chain joins TRBV5-6 to TRBJ2-7; D not certain. The source of this sequence is a young man who had mild COVID-19 (a few samples of this study predate the infection). Cell type and time point are not known. Sequences were obtained from PBMCs or a T cell subset sorted from them (not recorded which). The CDR3 sequence: CASSNAYYEQYF. The CDR3 nucleotides read TGTGCCAGCAGCAATGCTTACTACGAGCAGTACTTC.